A single sample is the source of the 29 T cell receptor beta chains below, sequenced in a study of Ad26.COV2.S vaccination and SARS-CoV-2 variants. Indicated treatment: some 20 received Ad26.COV2.S at low or high dose, single or two shots; about five received placebo; per-sample allocation not given. Sampling happened 63 days after the first vaccine or placebo injection. Assay: immunoSEQ multiplex PCR; the TCRdb copy retains only in-frame clones and omits some. Of around 300,000 clones listed, around nine tenths are singletons. The material sequenced was peripheral blood, taken in a trial of Ad26.COV2.S vaccine versus placebo. The receptors originated from a person aged 18-65 years who received the Ad26.COV2.S COVID-19 vaccine or a placebo.

The genes are TRBV21-1 and TRBJ2-7. TRBV21-1 corresponds to a pseudogene. The CDR3 loop spans 13 amino acids. The CDR3 protein is CASSEEVVYEQYF. The CDR3 region has the DNA TGTGCCAGCAGCGAAGAGGTGGTTTACGAGCAGTACTTC.

This chain connects TRBV2 to TRBJ1-5; unclear D gene. The CDR3 spans 15 residues. V lost 5 bases and J 1 base, leaving 12 bases between the germline ends. Germline lookup yields CDR1 SNHLY and CDR2 FYNNEI. CDR3 region: CASSLEQGSNQPQHF. CDR3 coding DNA: TGTGCCAGCAGTTTGGAGCAAGGGAGCAATCAGCCCCAGCATTTT. Complete variable domain (other parts from reference TRBV2 and TRBJ1-5): EPEVTQTPSHQVTQMGQEVILRCVPISNHLYFYWYRQILGQKVEFLVSFYNNEISEKSEIFDDQFSVERPDGSNFTLKIRSTKLEDSAMYFCASSLEQGSNQPQHFGDGTRLSIL.

The chain has TRBV6-2 or TRBV6-3 and TRBJ2-7; D remains unclear. V was trimmed by 6 bases and J by 7 bases, leaving 19 bases between them. Germline V gives CDR1 MNHEY, CDR2 SVGEGT. This CDR3 contains 14 residues. The CDR3 region is CASSRSMGLGEQYF. Here the CDR3 DNA reads TGTGCCAGCAGCCGTTCGATGGGATTGGGAGAGCAGTACTTC.

Here the CDR3 DNA reads TGTGCCAGCAGCTGGGCGGGGCGTACTGAAGCTTTCTTT. It codes for CASSWAGRTEAFF. The V and J genes are TRBV11-2 and TRBJ1-1, with D maybe TRBD1 (5 bases). The ends were cut back, 4 bases at V and 5 bases at J, with 11 bases in the middle. The CDR3 has 13 residues. Germline V gene lookup returns CDR1 SGHAT and CDR2 FQNNGV.

The chain couples TRBV3-1 (or the pseudogene TRBV3-2) to TRBJ2-7, with D perhaps TRBD1 or TRBD2 (5 bases each). This CDR3 spans 11 amino acids. The V end lost 1 base, the J end lost 13 bases, and 11 bases lay between the germline ends. CDR1 and CDR2 (germline): LGHDT, YNNKEL (reference sequence). The CDR3 coding sequence is TGTGCCAGCAGCCAAGCCGGGACCCTCTACTTC. Translating it yields CASSQAGTLYF.

This clone showed up just a few times. The chain carries TRBV7-9 and TRBJ1-5, with D perhaps TRBD1 (5 bases). Trimming stripped 5 bases from V and 4 bases from J, with 12 bases between. This CDR3 has 14 amino acids. CDR1 and CDR2 from the germline V gene are SEHNR and FQNEAQ (reference sequence). The CDR3 region has the DNA TGTGCCAGCAGCCTGCCCGGGGGGAATCAGCCCCAGCATTTT. It encodes CASSLPGGNQPQHF.

The chain uses TRBV6-5 and TRBJ2-7; 7 bases agree with TRBD1. The germline gives CDR1 MNHEY, CDR2 SVGAGI. Trimming took 7 bases from V and 1 from J; bases not matched to a gene: 7. CDR3 length equals 14 residues. As DNA, the CDR3 is TGTGCCAGCACCTCGACAGGGAGTTCCTACGAGCAGTACTTC. Translated, it gives CASTSTGSSYEQYF.

The CDR3 loop reads CASSRYRDRTYEQYF. As DNA, the CDR3 is TGTGCCAGCAGTCGTTACCGGGACAGGACCTACGAGCAGTACTTC. V gene TRBV13 combines with J gene TRBJ2-7; TRBD1 matches 8 bases. CDR3 length: 15 residues. Trimming at V came to 6 bases and at J to 2 bases, leaving 9 bases not matched to a gene. In germline, CDR1 is PRHDT, CDR2 FYEKMQ (reference sequence).

This clone has a handful of counts. J is TRBJ1-1 and V is TRBV5-5; D remains unclear. The CDR3 is made up of 13 amino acids. V was clipped by 4 bases and J by 3 bases, with 10 bases between them. Germline loops: CDR1 SGHKS, CDR2 YYEKEE (reference sequence). The CDR3 loop reads CASSPQDDTEAFF. The CDR3 region has the DNA TGTGCCAGCAGCCCCCAGGATGACACTGAAGCTTTCTTT. The full variable domain, rest sourced from reference TRBV5-5 and TRBJ1-1, is DAGVTQSPTHLIKTRGQQVTLRCSPISGHKSVSWYQQVLGQGPQFIFQYYEKEERGRGNFPDRFSARQFPNYSSELNVNALLLGDSALYLCASSPQDDTEAFFGQGTRLTVV.

This sequence joins TRBV7-9 and TRBJ1-1; D is perhaps TRBD1 (6 bases). The V end lost 5 bases, the J end lost 6 bases, and 13 bases lay between the germline ends. The CDR3 extends over 13 amino acids. CDR1 SEHNR and CDR2 FQNEAQ come from the germline V gene (reference sequence). The CDR3 coding sequence is TGTGCCAGCAGCATCAGCGAGGGGGCTGAAGCTTTCTTT. Translated, it gives CASSISEGAEAFF. Full variable domain (outside the CDR3, taken from reference TRBV7-9 and TRBJ1-1): DTGVSQNPRHKITKRGQNVTFRCDPISEHNRLYWYRQTLGQGPEFLTYFQNEAQLEKSRLLSDRFSAERPKGSFSTLEIQRTEQGDSAMYLCASSISEGAEAFFGQGTRLTVV.

The chain recombines TRBV4-3 with TRBJ2-3, with 7 bases aligning to TRBD2. CDR1 and CDR2 (germline): LGHNA, YSLEER. With 2 bases clipped from V and 0 bases from J, the junction kept 5 bases outside the gene matches. This CDR3 comprises 16 residues. CDR3 in DNA: TGCGCCAGCAGCCAATCCCTAGCGGTTAGCACAGATACGCAGTATTTT. This codes for CASSQSLAVSTDTQYF.

V usage is TRBV6-5 and J usage is TRBJ1-2; TRBD1 aligns across 8 bases. The CDR3 consists of 15 residues. The germline V gene has CDR1 MNHEY and CDR2 SVGAGI. Trimming at V came to 0 bases and at J to 8 bases, leaving 8 bases not matched to a gene. CDR3 loop: CASSYSDRGNPGYTF. Here the CDR3 DNA reads TGTGCCAGCAGTTACTCTGACAGGGGAAATCCCGGCTACACCTTC.

The chain links TRBV9 to TRBJ2-3; D may correspond to TRBD1 or TRBD2 (5 bases each). The V gene lost 1 base and the J gene lost 2 bases, with 11 bases spanning the gap. CDR3 length equals 15 residues. CDR1 SGDLS and CDR2 YYNGEE come from the germline V gene. The CDR3 spells CASSVRTGHTDTQYF. The CDR3 DNA reads as TGTGCCAGCAGCGTAAGGACGGGGCACACAGATACGCAGTATTTT.

The chain has TRBV5-3 and TRBJ1-3, with unresolved D. TRBV5-3 is flagged as an ORF with uncertain function. The CDR3 is made up of 15 amino acids. V was trimmed by 2 bases and J by 2 bases, leaving 11 bases between them. CDR3 sequence reads: CARSLQTKAGNTIYF. The CDR3 DNA follows: TGTGCCAGAAGCTTACAGACTAAGGCTGGAAACACCATATATTTT.

V and J are TRBV7-2 and TRBJ2-1, with a weak D call TRBD2 (6 bases). Germline V gene sequence: CDR1 SGHTA, CDR2 FQGNSA. This CDR3 is 15 amino acids long. Trimming pared 6 bases from V and 5 bases from J, leaving 17 bases between. Here the CDR3 DNA reads TGTGCCAGCAGTAAGCGGGCAGGGAACCACAATGAGCAGTTCTTC. Translating it yields CASSKRAGNHNEQFF.

The V call is TRBV10-3, the J call TRBJ2-7; D is ambiguous. Germline lookup yields CDR1 ENHRY and CDR2 SYGVKD. Trimming cost V 5 bases and J 2 bases, with 7 bases left between them. This CDR3 has 12 residues. In DNA form, the CDR3 reads TGTGCCATCAGTAACAGTGCCTACGAGCAGTACTTC. As protein: CAISNSAYEQYF.

This clone was observed a few times. CDR3 bases: TGTGCCAGCTCACCCCAACCGGACCGTGGAGAGCAGTACTTC. Its translation is CASSPQPDRGEQYF. The genes are TRBV18 and TRBJ2-7; D uncertain. The V gene lost 3 bases and the J gene lost 7 bases, with 16 bases spanning the gap. CDR1 and CDR2 (germline): KGHSH, LQKENI. CDR3 length equals 14 residues.

This chain links TRBV4-3 with TRBJ2-7, with D possibly TRBD2 on 6 matching bases. The CDR3 has 15 residues. CDR1 LGHNA and CDR2 YSLEER come from the germline V gene. Trimming cost V 4 bases and J 6 bases, with 19 bases left between them. The CDR3 nucleotides read TGCGCCAGCAGCCCCCTTTCACGGACTAAACTCGAGCAGTACTTC. This encodes CASSPLSRTKLEQYF.

The chain has TRBV5-1 and TRBJ2-6; the D gene is possibly TRBD1 (5 bases). V shed 0 bases and J shed 2 bases, with 6 bases lying between them. Per the germline V gene, CDR1 is SGHRS and CDR2 is YFSETQ. The CDR3 is 15 residues long. The CDR3 DNA follows: TGCGCCAGCAGCTTGGAGGGGACTGGGGCCAACGTCCTGACTTTC. Amino acid sequence: CASSLEGTGANVLTF. The variable domain in full, completed from reference TRBV5-1 and TRBJ2-6, reads KAGVTQTPRYLIKTRGQQVTLSCSPISGHRSVSWYQQTPGQGLQFLFEYFSETQRNKGNFPGRFSGRQFSNSRSEMNVSTLELGDSALYLCASSLEGTGANVLTFGAGSRLTVL.

The chain links TRBV6-6 to TRBJ1-4, with 7 bases aligning to TRBD1. CDR3 length equals 13 residues. CDR1 and CDR2 (germline): MNHNY, SVGAGI (reference sequence). V trimming: 11 bases; J trimming: 0 bases; junction bases outside the gene matches: 3. The CDR3 nucleotides are TGTGCCGGGGGACAGTCAACTAATGAAAAACTGTTTTTT. Its translation is CAGGQSTNEKLFF.

This chain uses TRBV4-3 with TRBJ1-1, with D uncertain. Germline V gene lookup returns CDR1 LGHNA and CDR2 YSLEER. V was shortened by 1 base and J by 1 base, with 16 bases between the two germline ends. There are 17 residues in the CDR3. CDR3: CASSQGRHSPWNTEAFF. DNA for the CDR3: TGCGCCAGCAGCCAAGGGAGGCATTCGCCCTGGAACACTGAAGCTTTCTTT.

The chain recombines TRBV28 with TRBJ2-6; TRBD1 agrees at 7 bases. After removal of 3 bases from V and 6 bases from J, the junction contained 11 bases not matched to a gene. The germline V gene has CDR1 MDHEN and CDR2 SYDVKM. This CDR3 has 17 amino acids. For the CDR3, the DNA is TGTGCCAGCAGTTTCACTCAGGGACAGATTGAGGCCAACGTCCTGACTTTC. Protein: CASSFTQGQIEANVLTF. Drawing the rest from reference TRBV28 and TRBJ2-6, the complete variable domain is DVKVTQSSRYLVKRTGEKVFLECVQDMDHENMFWYRQDPGLGLRLIYFSYDVKMKEKGDIPEGYSVSREKKERFSLILESASTNQTSMYLCASSFTQGQIEANVLTFGAGSRLTVL.

The chain is built from TRBV2 and TRBJ1-4; D is undetermined. Per the germline V gene, CDR1 is SNHLY and CDR2 is FYNNEI. The CDR3 consists of 12 residues. Trimming took off 4 bases at V and 6 bases at J, with 6 bases between the two ends. CDR3 bases: TGTGCCAGCAGTGGGACGGATGAAAAACTGTTTTTT. Its protein is CASSGTDEKLFF.

This clone was found a few times. The rearrangement links TRBV7-8 to TRBJ2-7; TRBD1 or TRBD2 may be the D gene (5 bases each). V gave up 5 bases and J gave up 5 bases, with 19 bases separating them. CDR3 size: 15 residues. From germline, CDR1 is SGHVS and CDR2 FQNEAQ. CDR3 nucleotide sequence: TGTGCCAGCAGCCCCTTCCAGGGAGTTAGGAACGAGCAGTACTTC. Its protein product is CASSPFQGVRNEQYF.

The rearrangement links TRBV7-3 to TRBJ1-2, with D possibly TRBD1 on 5 matching bases. The CDR3 loop spans 14 amino acids. Trimming removed 5 bases from V and 7 bases from J, with 17 bases in between. Germline lookup yields CDR1 SGHTA and CDR2 FQGTGA. The CDR3 DNA reads as TGTGCCAGCAGCCCCGGGCACAGGTCCGGTGGCTACACCTTC. Translation gives CASSPGHRSGGYTF.

The chain uses TRBV5-1 and TRBJ2-2; D remains unclear. This CDR3 region has 14 residues. Germline CDR1 reads SGHRS; CDR2 reads YFSETQ. V lost 3 bases to trimming and J lost 2 bases, with 8 bases between them. Here the CDR3 reads CASSYQTNTGELFF. In DNA, the CDR3 is TGCGCCAGCAGCTACCAGACCAACACCGGGGAGCTGTTTTTT. The full variable domain, with the rest looked up from reference TRBV5-1 and TRBJ2-2, is KAGVTQTPRYLIKTRGQQVTLSCSPISGHRSVSWYQQTPGQGLQFLFEYFSETQRNKGNFPGRFSGRQFSNSRSEMNVSTLELGDSALYLCASSYQTNTGELFFGEGSRLTVL.

V gene TRBV6-5 combines with J gene TRBJ2-3; tentatively, D is TRBD1 (5 bases). CDR1 is MNHEY, CDR2 SVGAGI, per germline. The CDR3 has 14 residues. V lost 6 bases, J lost 6 bases, and 16 bases lay in between. The CDR3 nucleotides read TGTGCCAGCAGCGGCGGCGTAGGGGCCGATACGCAGTATTTT. Amino acid sequence: CASSGGVGADTQYF.

This clone was found a few times. The chain employs TRBV7-2 and TRBJ1-1; D is perhaps TRBD1 (6 bases). The CDR3 is 16 amino acids. V was trimmed by 0 bases and J by 4 bases, leaving 15 bases between them. Germline loops: CDR1 SGHTA, CDR2 FQGNSA. This CDR3 reads CASSLAPGGWGTEAFF. In DNA form, the CDR3 reads TGTGCCAGCAGCTTAGCCCCCGGGGGCTGGGGCACTGAAGCTTTCTTT.

This clone occurred once. The chain carries TRBV7-2 and TRBJ2-2, with D perhaps TRBD1 (6 bases). The germline V gene encodes CDR1 SGHTA and CDR2 FQGNSA. This CDR3 spans 13 amino acids. V lost 6 bases and J 7 bases, leaving 12 bases between the germline ends. CDR3 nucleotides: TGTGCCAGCAGTCAAAAAGGGGGCGGGGAGCTGTTTTTT. This encodes CASSQKGGGELFF.